This entry lists 19 T cell receptor beta chains sequenced from one sample in a study of blood T cell repertoires in COVID-19. Profiled with immunoSEQ multiplex PCR; TCRdb holds only in-frame clones, not every one. Of some 250,000 clones in the sample, 85% to 90% were seen once. Material: PBMCs or T cells enriched from blood (not recorded which). Receptor source: a man in his forties who had recovered from COVID-19.

V is TRBV9 and J is TRBJ2-3, with 7 bases matching TRBD2. V was clipped by 1 base and J by 0 bases; unmatched bases: 8. CDR1 is SGDLS, CDR2 YYNGEE, per germline. CDR3 length: 17 residues. CDR3 nucleotides: TGTGCCAGCAGCGTAAGCGGGGACGGCTTTAGCACAGATACGCAGTATTTT. Its translation is CASSVSGDGFSTDTQYF.

The chain carries TRBV30 and TRBJ1-3, with D possibly matching TRBD1 (6 bases). Per germline, CDR1 GTSNPN and CDR2 SVGIG (reference sequence). With 4 bases removed from V and 0 bases from J, the gap between germline ends came to 22 bases. The CDR3 is made up of 18 amino acids. The CDR3 protein is CAWNHPVAGAVSGNTIYF. In nucleotides, the CDR3 is TGTGCCTGGAACCACCCCGTGGCGGGGGCCGTCTCTGGAAACACCATATATTTT.

The chain is built from TRBV4-2 and TRBJ2-7; a possible D gene is TRBD2 (5 bases). CDR1 is LGHNA and CDR2 is YNFKEQ in the germline V gene. The CDR3 has 14 amino acids. V lost 0 bases, J lost 6 bases, and 12 bases lay in between. DNA of the CDR3: TGTGCCAGCAGCCAAGATGGCGGAAGCGGCGAGCAGTACTTC. It encodes CASSQDGGSGEQYF.

The chain links TRBV7-2 to TRBJ2-2; D possibly corresponds to TRBD2 (5 bases). Germline CDR1 and CDR2: SGHTA and FQGNSA. V was cut by 5 bases and J by 5 bases, with 24 bases left in between. The length of the CDR3 is 18 residues. CDR3 sequence reads: CASSSSPPGDTGTGELFF. DNA for the CDR3: TGTGCCAGCAGCAGCTCTCCCCCCGGTGACACGGGGACCGGGGAGCTGTTTTTT.

The CDR3 region is CASSQGKSGSRTDTQYF. In DNA form, the CDR3 reads TGTGCCAGCAGCCAGGGGAAAAGCGGGAGCCGCACAGATACGCAGTATTTT. V is TRBV3-1 (or the pseudogene TRBV3-2) and J is TRBJ2-3, with TRBD2 identical over 8 bases. Germline V gives CDR1 LGHDT, CDR2 YNNKEL (reference sequence). This CDR3 has 17 residues. Germline trimming cut 3 bases from V and 1 base from J; bases unmatched to any gene: 9.

The chain links TRBV5-1 to TRBJ1-6; no clear D gene. This CDR3 comprises 14 residues. Germline CDR1 is SGHRS and CDR2 is YFSETQ. V was trimmed by 3 bases and J by 8 bases, leaving 12 bases between them. The CDR3 DNA is TGCGCCAGCAGCTCGGACTCGCGGTATTCACCCCTCCACTTT. This sequence encodes CASSSDSRYSPLHF. Using reference TRBV5-1 and TRBJ1-6 for the parts outside the CDR3, the full variable domain is KAGVTQTPRYLIKTRGQQVTLSCSPISGHRSVSWYQQTPGQGLQFLFEYFSETQRNKGNFPGRFSGRQFSNSRSEMNVSTLELGDSALYLCASSSDSRYSPLHFGNGTRLTVT.

The chain links TRBV11-2 to TRBJ1-2, with D tentatively TRBD1 (6 bases). The V gene's germline CDR1 is SGHAT and CDR2 FQNNGV. The length of the CDR3 is 14 residues. Trimming removed 2 bases at V and 6 bases at J, with 13 bases between. The CDR3 sequence: CASSLTTGSNGYTF. The CDR3 DNA sequence: TGTGCCAGCAGCTTAACTACAGGGTCCAATGGCTACACCTTC.

This rearrangement joins TRBV7-2 to TRBJ1-4, with 7 nucleotides matching TRBD1. The length of the CDR3 is 15 residues. Looked up from germline, CDR1 is SGHTA and CDR2 is FQGNSA. V trimming: 5 bases; J trimming: 7 bases; junction bases outside the gene matches: 10. DNA for the CDR3: TGTGCCAGCAGCCTTGGACAGGCCGCTATTGAAAAACTGTTTTTT. Protein: CASSLGQAAIEKLFF.

By proportion, this clone is medium-sized. The chain employs TRBV4-2 and TRBJ1-6; the D gene is possibly TRBD1 (5 bases). Trimming took off 3 bases at V and 6 bases at J, with 15 bases between the two ends. The germline CDR1 and CDR2 sequences are LGHNA and YNFKEQ. CDR3 size: 16 residues. This chain's CDR3 is CASSQAWGEGNSPLHF. Written as DNA, the CDR3 is TGTGCCAGCAGCCAGGCATGGGGGGAGGGTAATTCACCCCTCCACTTT.

J is TRBJ2-1 and V is TRBV3-1 (or the pseudogene TRBV3-2), with a possible D match to TRBD1 (5 bases). V lost 6 bases and J 0 bases, leaving 15 bases between the germline ends. The CDR3 is 16 residues long. CDR1 and CDR2 (germline): LGHDT, YNNKEL (reference sequence). CDR3 protein: CASRFGGASSYNEQFF. The CDR3 nucleotides read TGTGCCAGCAGGTTCGGTGGGGCCAGCTCCTACAATGAGCAGTTCTTC.

The chain recombines TRBV19 with TRBJ2-7, with a weak D call TRBD2 (6 bases). The V end was cut by 6 bases, the J end by 4 bases, with 13 bases between. Germline values: CDR1 LNHDA, CDR2 SQIVND (reference sequence). The CDR3 is made up of 13 amino acids. CDR3 protein: CASSRTRGYEQYF. The CDR3 DNA sequence: TGTGCCAGTAGCCGGACCCGGGGGTACGAGCAGTACTTC.

This chain joins TRBV3-1 (or the pseudogene TRBV3-2) and TRBJ1-2; the D is unclear. CDR1 is LGHDT and CDR2 is YNNKEL in the germline V gene (reference sequence). Trimming removed 1 base from V and 4 bases from J, with 10 bases in between. CDR3 length: 14 residues. This CDR3 is CASSQGRWSYGYTF. As DNA, the CDR3 is TGTGCCAGCAGCCAAGGGCGGTGGTCCTATGGCTACACCTTC.

The J gene is TRBJ1-4, the V gene TRBV5-1; D possibly corresponds to TRBD1 (5 bases). The CDR3 spans 16 residues. The germline V and J ends were trimmed by 0 bases and 4 bases, with 13 bases remaining between them. CDR1 is SGHRS, CDR2 YFSETQ, per germline. The CDR3 region is CASSLAGAGVNEKLFF. The CDR3, as DNA: TGCGCCAGCAGCTTGGCCGGCGCGGGGGTTAATGAAAAACTGTTTTTT.

This chain connects TRBV5-6 to TRBJ1-3, with a weak D call TRBD1 (5 bases). The CDR3 consists of 14 residues. The V end lost 4 bases, the J end lost 2 bases, and 10 bases lay between the germline ends. Looked up from germline, CDR1 is SGHDT and CDR2 is YYEEEE. CDR3 nucleotides: TGTGCCAGCAGCCGGGGGTTGACTGGAAACACCATATATTTT. Protein: CASSRGLTGNTIYF. The variable domain in full, completed from reference TRBV5-6 and TRBJ1-3, reads DAGVTQSPTHLIKTRGQQVTLRCSPKSGHDTVSWYQQALGQGPQFIFQYYEEEERQRGNFPDRFSGHQFPNYSSELNVNALLLGDSALYLCASSRGLTGNTIYFGEGSWLTVV.

V and J are TRBV24-1 and TRBJ1-3, with 9 bases aligning to TRBD1. The germline V gene has CDR1 KGHDR and CDR2 SFDVKD. The CDR3 extends over 16 amino acids. V dropped 4 bases and J dropped 1; count of bases not matched to a gene: 4. CDR3 protein: CATSDTGTGSGNTIYF. CDR3 nucleotide sequence: TGTGCCACCAGTGACACAGGGACAGGGTCTGGAAACACCATATATTTT.

The chain has TRBV7-6 and TRBJ2-1; D uncertain. Germline CDR1 is SGHVS and CDR2 is FNYEAQ. The CDR3 extends over 15 amino acids. Trimming left V 5 bases short and J 5 bases short, with 16 bases between. This chain's CDR3 is CASSRSLWRNNEQFF. The CDR3 nucleotides read TGTGCCAGCAGCCGATCGCTTTGGAGAAACAATGAGCAGTTCTTC.

The chain combines TRBV13 with TRBJ2-7; 7 bases line up with TRBD1. This CDR3 has 15 amino acids. Trimming cost V 6 bases and J 0 bases; bases outside gene matches: 8. From germline, CDR1 is PRHDT and CDR2 FYEKMQ (reference sequence). DNA of the CDR3: TGTGCCAGCAGGGGACCAAGGGGGCCCTCCTACGAGCAGTACTTC. Protein: CASRGPRGPSYEQYF. The full variable domain, completed using reference TRBV13 and TRBJ2-7, is AAGVIQSPRHLIKEKRETATLKCYPIPRHDTVYWYQQGPGQDPQFLISFYEKMQSDKGSIPDRFSAQQFSDYHSELNMSSLELGDSALYFCASRGPRGPSYEQYFGPGTRLTVT.

About this clone itself: This same CDR3 is encoded by further DNA sequences in the sample. V is TRBV18 and J is TRBJ1-1; D uncertain. Between the trimmed V and J ends, which lost 3 bases and 1 base, there was a span of 6 bases. CDR1 is KGHSH and CDR2 is LQKENI in the germline V gene. The CDR3 covers 13 residues. CDR3 protein: CASSPNRNTEAFF. The CDR3 coding sequence is TGTGCCAGCTCACCCAATAGGAACACTGAAGCTTTCTTT.

This chain uses TRBV7-6 with TRBJ2-7, with TRBD1 identical over 12 bases. The CDR3 covers 16 residues. Germline V gene sequence: CDR1 SGHVS, CDR2 FNYEAQ. V lost 7 bases to trimming and J lost 7 bases; unmatched junction nucleotides: 14. The CDR3 reads CASTPSPGQGAGEQYF. The DNA for the CDR3 is TGTGCCAGCACCCCATCCCCGGGACAGGGGGCTGGTGAGCAGTACTTC. Full variable domain (rest looked up from reference TRBV7-6 and TRBJ2-7): GAGVSQSPRYKVTKRGQDVALRCDPISGHVSLYWYRQALGQGPEFLTYFNYEAQQDKSGLPNDRFSAERPEGSISTLTIQRTEQRDSAMYRCASTPSPGQGAGEQYFGPGTRLTVT.